These 13 T cell receptor beta chains share one sample of origin, sequenced in a study of blood T cell repertoires in COVID-19. The table came from immunoSEQ multiplex PCR; TCRdb's copy has only in-frame clones and leaves some out. The table shows roughly 230,000 clones, with 65% to 85% occurring only once. Sequences were obtained from peripheral blood. Receptors were obtained from a man between 45 and 60 years old with active or convalescent COVID-19.

The CDR3 coding sequence is TGTGCCAGCAGCGACCGCAGGGGCTCCTACGAGCAGTACTTC. Encoded protein: CASSDRRGSYEQYF. The rearrangement uses TRBV2 and TRBJ2-7; a weak D match, TRBD1 (6 bases). This CDR3 contains 14 residues. Germline assignment: CDR1 SNHLY and CDR2 FYNNEI. Trimming left V 6 bases short and J 0 bases short, with 12 bases between.

J is TRBJ2-3 and V is TRBV9, with 12 bases lining up with TRBD2. J lost 2 bases, V lost 0 bases, and 10 bases had no gene match. The CDR3 extends over 19 amino acids. Per the germline V gene, CDR1 is SGDLS and CDR2 is YYNGEE. CDR3 in DNA: TGTGCCAGCAGCGTAGTGGCTAGCGGGGGGGCTAAGTTCACAGATACGCAGTATTTT. Translated, it gives CASSVVASGGAKFTDTQYF.

The CDR3 here is CASSQVAGGAQYF. CDR3 nucleotides: TGTGCCAGCAGCCAGGTGGCGGGGGGGGCCCAGTACTTC. The chain has TRBV3-1 (or the pseudogene TRBV3-2) and TRBJ2-5; 9 bases match TRBD2. J was trimmed by 9 bases and V by 3 bases; bases with no gene match: 5. The V gene's germline CDR1 is LGHDT and CDR2 YNNKEL (reference sequence). This CDR3 has 13 amino acids.

The V gene is TRBV19, the J gene TRBJ1-2; 10 bases match TRBD1. The CDR3 sequence is 14 residues long. After removal of 7 bases from V and 6 bases from J, the junction contained 8 bases not matched to a gene. The germline CDR1 and CDR2 sequences are LNHDA and SQIVND (reference sequence). The CDR3 DNA reads as TGTGCCAGTACCACCGGGACAGGGGAGGATGGCTACACCTTC. Translating it yields CASTTGTGEDGYTF.

V and J are TRBV6-5 and TRBJ2-2, with D perhaps TRBD1 (6 bases). CDR1 and CDR2 from the germline V gene are MNHEY and SVGAGI. The V end lost 6 bases, the J end lost 1 base, and 12 bases lay between the germline ends. This CDR3 has 15 amino acids. CDR3 sequence reads: CASSAGTQNTGELFF. CDR3 nucleotide sequence: TGTGCCAGCAGCGCCGGGACACAGAACACCGGGGAGCTGTTTTTT.

This chain uses TRBV2 with TRBJ1-5; a weak D match, TRBD1 (6 bases). V was shortened by 7 bases and J by 2 bases, with 12 bases between the two germline ends. Germline values: CDR1 SNHLY, CDR2 FYNNEI. This CDR3 is 14 amino acids long. The CDR3: CASTLPGGNQPQHF. CDR3 DNA: TGTGCCAGCACCCTTCCAGGGGGCAATCAGCCCCAGCATTTT.

V and J are TRBV7-2 and TRBJ2-3; TRBD2 matches 10 bases. V shed 0 bases and J 8 bases; nucleotides not matched to a gene: 5. The germline gives CDR1 SGHTA, CDR2 FQGNSA. The CDR3 loop spans 15 amino acids. CDR3 region: CASSLASGGAGTQYF. The CDR3 coding sequence is TGTGCCAGCAGCTTAGCCAGCGGGGGGGCGGGTACGCAGTATTTT.

With respect to this clone: Other DNA sequences within the sample encode an identical CDR3. The chain is built from TRBV28 and TRBJ1-2, with D tentatively TRBD1 (6 bases). There are 13 residues in the CDR3. Germline V lookup: CDR1 MDHEN, CDR2 SYDVKM. Trimming cost V 6 bases and J 2 bases, with 10 bases left between them. The CDR3 is CASSPGQNYGYTF. The CDR3 DNA reads as TGTGCCAGCAGCCCTGGACAGAACTATGGCTACACCTTC.

V gene TRBV28 combines with J gene TRBJ1-1; unclear D gene. The germline V and J ends were trimmed by 5 bases and 1 base, with 11 bases remaining between them. Looked up from germline, CDR1 is MDHEN and CDR2 is SYDVKM. The CDR3 spans 14 residues. The CDR3 nucleotides read TGTGCCAGCAGTCCACCGATACAGAACACTGAAGCTTTCTTT. Residues: CASSPPIQNTEAFF.

V and J are TRBV28 and TRBJ2-1; a weak D match, TRBD1 (5 bases). This CDR3 region has 16 residues. Trimming removed 1 base from V and 6 bases from J, with 16 bases in between. Germline V lookup: CDR1 MDHEN, CDR2 SYDVKM. CDR3 protein: CASSLSRPGHANEQFF. In nucleotides, the CDR3 is TGTGCCAGCAGTTTATCGCGTCCAGGGCATGCCAATGAGCAGTTCTTC.

This clone was observed a handful of times. This sequence joins TRBV19 and TRBJ1-2, with 11 bases matching TRBD1. The germline CDR1 and CDR2 sequences are LNHDA and SQIVND (reference sequence). Trimming at V came to 4 bases and at J to 6 bases, leaving 1 base not matched to a gene. This CDR3 has 13 amino acids. The CDR3 DNA reads TGTGCCAGTAGTACGGACAGGGGGCATGGCTACACCTTC. Encoded protein: CASSTDRGHGYTF.

CDR3 nucleotides: TGTGCCACCAGCAGAGATAGGGGCGCCTTGAGATTTAACACTGAAGCTTTCTTT. Translation gives CATSRDRGALRFNTEAFF. This sequence joins TRBV15 and TRBJ1-1; D possibly corresponds to TRBD1 (5 bases). Deletions cut 0 bases from V and 2 bases from J, with 19 bases between. Germline assignment: CDR1 LNHNV and CDR2 YYDKDF (reference sequence). The CDR3 totals 18 residues.

This sequence joins TRBV6-4 and TRBJ1-2; no reliable D call. The CDR3 has 13 amino acids. V lost 2 bases to trimming and J lost 4 bases, with 8 bases between them. Germline assignment: CDR1 MRHNA and CDR2 SNTAGT. CDR3 DNA: TGTGCCAGCAGTGACGGCAGTCGCTATGGCTACACCTTC. Its translation: CASSDGSRYGYTF.